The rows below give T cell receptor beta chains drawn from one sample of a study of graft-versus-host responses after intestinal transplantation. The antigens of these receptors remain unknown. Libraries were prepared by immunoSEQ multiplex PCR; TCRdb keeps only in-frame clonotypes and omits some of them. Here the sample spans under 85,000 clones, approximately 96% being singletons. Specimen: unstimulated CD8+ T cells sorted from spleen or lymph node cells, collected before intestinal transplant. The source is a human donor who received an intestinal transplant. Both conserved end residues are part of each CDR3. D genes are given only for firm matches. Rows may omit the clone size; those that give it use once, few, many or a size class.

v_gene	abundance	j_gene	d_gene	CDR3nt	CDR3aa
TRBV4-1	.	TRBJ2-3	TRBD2	TGCGCCAGCAGCCAAGTTGGGAGGGAGGGGGATACGCAGTATTTT	CASSQVGREGDTQYF
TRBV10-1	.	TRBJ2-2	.	TGCGCCAGCAGTCGTTTTCCCGTAGCTGGCCTGAACACCGGGGAGCTGTTTTTT	CASSRFPVAGLNTGELFF
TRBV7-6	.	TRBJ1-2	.	TGTGCCAGCAGCCCATTATTAATAAATCGGGGGCGCTCGCCCTATGGCTACACCTTC	CASSPLLINRGRSPYGYTF
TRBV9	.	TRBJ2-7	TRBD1	TGTGCCAGCTCCTCCTCCGGGACAGGGGTGTACGAGCAGTACTTC	CASSSSGTGVYEQYF
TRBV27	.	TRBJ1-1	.	TGTGCCAGCAGTTTCAGATTGAACACTGAAGCTTTCTTT	CASSFRLNTEAFF
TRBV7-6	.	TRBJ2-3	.	TGTGCCAGCAGCTTGTCCCCCGAAGTCACTGGGCCAGATACGCAGTATTTT	CASSLSPEVTGPDTQYF
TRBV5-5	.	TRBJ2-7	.	TGTGCCAGCAGCTTGTTCCTAGGGGACTACGAGCAGTACTTC	CASSLFLGDYEQYF
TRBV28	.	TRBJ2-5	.	TGTGCCAGCAGTTTATGGGGGGGAGAGACCCAGTACTTC	CASSLWGGETQYF
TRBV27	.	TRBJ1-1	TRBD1	TGTGCCAGCAGGCTGGGACAGCCGAACACTGAAGCTTTCTTT	CASRLGQPNTEAFF
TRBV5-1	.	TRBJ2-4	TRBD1	TGCGCCAGCAGCTTACCCCCCACAGGGGGCCAAAACATTCAGTACTTC	CASSLPPTGGQNIQYF
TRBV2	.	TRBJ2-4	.	TGTGCCAGCGTCCGGGTAGCCAAAAACATTCAGTACTTC	CASVRVAKNIQYF
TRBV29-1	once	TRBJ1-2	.	TGCAGCGTTGAACGGGAGGTCGGTGGCTACACCTTC	CSVEREVGGYTF
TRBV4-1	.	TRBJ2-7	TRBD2	TGCGCCAGCAGCCAAGAGGCTAGCGGCCTCTACGAGCAGTACTTC	CASSQEASGLYEQYF
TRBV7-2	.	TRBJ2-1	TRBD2	TGTGCCAGCAGCCACGGGACTAGCGGAAATGAGCAGTTCTTC	CASSHGTSGNEQFF
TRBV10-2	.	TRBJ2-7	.	TGCGCCAGCAGGGACGGCCGCTCCTACGAGCAGTACTTC	CASRDGRSYEQYF
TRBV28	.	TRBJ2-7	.	TGTGCCAGCAGCCCGACAGTATACGAGCAGTACTTC	CASSPTVYEQYF
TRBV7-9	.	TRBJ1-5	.	TGTGCCAGCAGCTTAGGATTAAATCAGCCCCAGCATTTT	CASSLGLNQPQHF
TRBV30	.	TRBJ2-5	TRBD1	TGTGCCTGGAGTTCGGGACAGGGAGGAGAGACCCAGTACTTC	CAWSSGQGGETQYF
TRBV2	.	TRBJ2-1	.	TGTGCCAGCAGTGAAGGGGGGTCATACAATGAGCAGTTCTTC	CASSEGGSYNEQFF
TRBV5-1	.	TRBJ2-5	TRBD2	TGCGCCAGCAGCATTCCCCCGGGAGGGTCGGAGACCCAGTACTTC	CASSIPPGGSETQYF
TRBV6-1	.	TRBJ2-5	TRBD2	TGTGCCAGCAGTGCTCGACTAGCGGGGCTCCAAGAGACCCAGTACTTC	CASSARLAGLQETQYF
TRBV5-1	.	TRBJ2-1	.	TGCGCCAGCAGCACCATGCTCCGCACGGAGCAGTTCTTC	CASSTMLRTEQFF
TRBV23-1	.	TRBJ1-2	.	TGCGCCAGTTTCTCGAGAGGCTACACCTTC	CASFSRGYTF
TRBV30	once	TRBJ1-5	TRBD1	TGTGCCTGGAGCGAGGGACAGGGGACAGGTCAGCCCCAGCATTTT	CAWSEGQGTGQPQHF
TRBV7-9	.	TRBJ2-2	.	TGTGCCAGCAGCTTAGCCTCCGGGACGGGGAACACCGGGGAGCTGTTTTTT	CASSLASGTGNTGELFF
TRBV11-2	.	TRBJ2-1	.	TGTGCCAGCAGTTTAGCCCTTACAGCGGACAATGAGCAGTTCTTC	CASSLALTADNEQFF
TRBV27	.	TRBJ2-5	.	TGTGCCAGCAGTCCCCACAGGGTCTGGACCCAGTACTTC	CASSPHRVWTQYF
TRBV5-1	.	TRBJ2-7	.	TGCGCCAGCAGCCTAGGAGGCTACGAGCAGTACTTC	CASSLGGYEQYF
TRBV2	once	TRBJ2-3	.	TGTGCCAGCAGTCACGCCCGCACAGATACGCAGTATTTT	CASSHARTDTQYF
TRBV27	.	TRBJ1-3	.	TGTGCCAGCAAGGGATCTGGAAACACCATATATTTT	CASKGSGNTIYF
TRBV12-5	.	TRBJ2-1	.	TGTGCTAGTGGAGCTAGCAGTGAGCAGTTCTTC	CASGASSEQFF
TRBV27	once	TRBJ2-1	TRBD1	TGTGCCAGCACTTCGACCGGGACAGGGCTCTACAATGAGCAGTTCTTC	CASTSTGTGLYNEQFF
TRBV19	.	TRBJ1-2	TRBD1	TGTGCCAGTAGCGATCAGGGGGCGAACTATGGCTACACCTTC	CASSDQGANYGYTF
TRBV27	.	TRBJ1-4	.	TGTGCCAGCAGTCCAGCCCCCCGGGAAAGAGGTGAAAAACTGTTTTTT	CASSPAPRERGEKLFF
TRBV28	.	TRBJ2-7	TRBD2	TGTGCCAGCCCCCCGAGCGGGAGACCCCACGAGCAGTACTTC	CASPPSGRPHEQYF
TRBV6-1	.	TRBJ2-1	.	TGTGCCAGCAGAGAACAGGTATTGAGTCGTAATCCAACCAACTACAATGAGCAGTTCTTC	CASREQVLSRNPTNYNEQFF